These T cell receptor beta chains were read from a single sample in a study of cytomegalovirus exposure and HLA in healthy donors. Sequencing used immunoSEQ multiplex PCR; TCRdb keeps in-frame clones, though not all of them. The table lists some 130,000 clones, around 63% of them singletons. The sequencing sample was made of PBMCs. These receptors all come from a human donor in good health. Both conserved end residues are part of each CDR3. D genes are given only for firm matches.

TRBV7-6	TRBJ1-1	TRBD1	CASSLAGTGNTEAFF
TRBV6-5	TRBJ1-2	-	CASKGLKTSNYGYTF
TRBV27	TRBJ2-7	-	CASSLSARSYEQYF
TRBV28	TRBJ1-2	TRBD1	CASIPGTGVGGYTF
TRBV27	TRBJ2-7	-	CASSLAPGFEQYF
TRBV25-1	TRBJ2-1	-	CASSEKAGIYNEQFF
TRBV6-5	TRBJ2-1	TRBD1	CASSYGQGPYNEQFF
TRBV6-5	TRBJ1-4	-	CASSYFGFNEKLFF
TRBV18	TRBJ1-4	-	CASSPGVATNEKLFF
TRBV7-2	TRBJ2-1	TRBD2	CASSRTSGTASYNEQFF
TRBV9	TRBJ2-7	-	CASSVDATPSYEQYF
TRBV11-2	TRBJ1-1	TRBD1	CASSLLRGLRGTGTEAFF